Each of the 14 T cell receptor beta chains below was sequenced from the same sample in a study of blood T cells in healthy people across ages. Sample-barcoded 5' priming and a J-beta primer mix drove a second PCR of about 7 to 12 cycles. Using its own MiXCR run on the 5' RACE reads, TCRdb lists one record per CDR3 protein. The sample consists of 600,000 or so distinct CDR3 sequences, 25% to 35% of them appearing once. Sequencing used blood. These receptors all stem from a woman older than 75 in good health.

This clonotype was found many times. The CDR3 DNA is TGTGCCATCAGTGACCCAGAGCGGGGACTGTACCAAGAGACCCAGTACTTC. Protein sequence: CAISDPERGLYQETQYF. This chain connects TRBV10-3 to TRBJ2-5; 7 bases agree with TRBD2. The CDR3 covers 17 residues. Germline lookup yields CDR1 ENHRY and CDR2 SYGVKD. Trimming removed 3 bases from V and 0 bases from J; junction bases left unmatched: 10.

For this clonotype: This may be a read error: a much more frequent sequence differs by one nucleotide. The chain employs TRBV9 and TRBJ2-3, with a weak D call TRBD2 (5 bases). CDR3 length: 18 residues. Looked up from germline, CDR1 is SGDLS and CDR2 is YYNGEE. The DNA for the CDR3 is TGTGCCAGCAGCGTAGGCTACCGTGACCGGAGGAGCACAGATACGCGGTATTTT. Translation gives CASSVGYRDRRSTDTRYF.

Comment on this clonotype: A much larger clone differs from this one at a single base, so this may be a read error. The chain uses TRBV5-1 and TRBJ2-3; D call uncertain. Per the germline V gene, CDR1 is SGHRS and CDR2 is YFSETQ. The CDR3 runs 13 residues. The CDR3 protein is CTSSPQTEDTQYF. The DNA for the CDR3 is TGCACCAGCAGCCCCCAAACGGAAGATACGCAGTATTTT.

The chain's CDR3 is CSALQDRDHGYTF. CDR3 in DNA: TGCAGTGCTCTCCAGGACAGGGACCATGGCTACACCTTC. The J gene is TRBJ1-2, the V gene TRBV20-1, with 8 bases lining up with TRBD1. V lost 5 bases, J lost 6 bases, and 8 bases stayed unmatched. The CDR3 totals 13 residues. Per the germline V gene, CDR1 is DFQATT and CDR2 is SNEGSKA (reference sequence).

The sample holds many counts of this clonotype. The genes are TRBV7-2 and TRBJ2-5, with D perhaps given as TRBD1 or TRBD2 (7 bases each). V shed 4 bases and J shed 2 bases, with 14 bases lying between them. This CDR3 region has 15 residues. Looked up from germline, CDR1 is SGHTA and CDR2 is FQGNSA. CDR3 loop: CASSSRGGQQETQYF. The CDR3 nucleotides read TGTGCCAGCAGCTCCCGCGGGGGACAGCAAGAGACCCAGTACTTC. Based on the CDR3 plus reference TRBV7-2 and TRBJ2-5, the full variable domain is GAGVSQSPSNKVTEKGKDVELRCDPISGHTALYWYRQSLGQGLEFLIYFQGNSAPDKSGLPSDRFSAERTGGSVSTLTIQRTQQEDSAVYLCASSSRGGQQETQYFGPGTRLLVL.

As to this clonotype: The junction shows a germline mismatch at one end, possibly a read error. V and J are TRBV5-1 and TRBJ2-5, with D tentatively TRBD2 (6 bases). Per germline, CDR1 SGHRS and CDR2 YFSETQ. CDR3 length: 13 amino acids. The CDR3 nucleotides read TGCGCCAGCAGCACCGGGACTCAAGAGACCCGGTACTTC. Its protein is CASSTGTQETRYF. The full variable domain, in which reference TRBV5-1 and TRBJ2-5 provide the parts outside the CDR3, is KAGVTQTPRYLIKTRGQQVTLSCSPISGHRSVSWYQQTPGQGLQFLFEYFSETQRNKGNFPGRFSGRQFSNSRSEMNVSTLELGDSALYLCASSTGTQETRYFGPGTRLLVL.

This clonotype was detected ten times or more. The chain links TRBV29-1 to TRBJ2-5; 8 bases line up with TRBD1. With V trimmed by 6 bases and J by 2 bases, 8 bases remained unmatched. CDR3 length: 14 amino acids. In germline, CDR1 is SQVTM, CDR2 ANQGSEA. CDR3 sequence (DNA): TGCAGCGTAAAGCCGGGACAGGAACAAGAGACCCAGTACTTC. It specifies CSVKPGQEQETQYF.

A single count supports this clonotype. A much larger clonotype is one base distant, so this may be a read error. V and J are TRBV5-1 and TRBJ2-3; D is perhaps TRBD1 or TRBD2 (7 bases each). CDR3 length equals 16 residues. The germline CDR1 and CDR2 sequences are SGHRS and YFSETQ. CDR3 coding DNA: TGCGCCAGCAGATTGGGGGGGACAGCCGGCACAGATACGCAGTATTTT. Amino acid sequence: CASRLGGTAGTDTQYF.

Many counts were recorded for this clonotype. This chain connects TRBV12-3 or TRBV12-4 to TRBJ2-7; D unresolved. The CDR3 length is 12 residues. The V end was cut by 7 bases, the J end by 5 bases, with 12 bases between. The CDR3: CASTKGTHEQYF. The CDR3 nucleotides read TGTGCCAGCACCAAGGGTACCCACGAGCAGTACTTC.

The genes are TRBV6-6 and TRBJ1-6, with D perhaps matching TRBD1 (6 bases). Trimming shortened V by 4 bases and J by 7 bases, and 14 bases separated the two germline ends. The germline V gene has CDR1 MNHNY and CDR2 SVGAGI (reference sequence). This CDR3 region has 15 residues. The CDR3 is CASSSPAQGNSPLHF. DNA of the CDR3: TGTGCCAGCAGTTCCCCGGCGCAGGGGAATTCACCCCTCCACTTT.

This clonotype was picked up many times. The V and J genes are TRBV7-2 and TRBJ2-1; TRBD2 aligns across 16 bases. This CDR3 has 18 residues. V shed 1 base and J 4 bases; nucleotides not matched to a gene: 4. CDR1 and CDR2 from the germline V gene are SGHTA and FQGNSA. This CDR3 is CASSLVGTSGGAYNEQFF. CDR3 in DNA: TGTGCCAGCAGCTTAGTAGGGACTAGCGGGGGGGCGTACAATGAGCAGTTCTTC.

This clonotype was seen ten or more times. A single base separates this from a much larger clone, so it may be a read error. The J gene is TRBJ2-1, the V gene TRBV20-1; no reliable D call. The J call is in doubt because the DNA end fits TRBJ2-7 better. The CDR3 contains 16 residues. Germline V CDR1 and CDR2: DFQATT, SNEGSKA (reference sequence). As DNA, the CDR3 is TGCAGTGCTAGTCCGTCGGGCGCCGCGGCCTACAATGAGCAGTACTTC. Residues: CSASPSGAAAYNEQYF.

In this sample, this clonotype turned up a few times. V usage is TRBV15 and J usage is TRBJ1-2, with 10 bases fitting TRBD1. The CDR3 consists of 17 residues. CDR1 and CDR2 from the germline V gene are LNHNV and YYDKDF (reference sequence). Trimming took 3 bases from V and 5 from J; bases not matched to a gene: 12. DNA for the CDR3: TGTGCCACCAGCAGTAGGGACAGGGGAATCAAATTATATGGCTACACCTTC. Protein sequence: CATSSRDRGIKLYGYTF.

The chain carries TRBV7-3 and TRBJ1-1; 8 bases map to TRBD1. The junction had 7 bases not matched to a gene; V was cut back by 2 bases and J by 5 bases. The CDR3 has 15 residues. In germline, CDR1 is SGHTA, CDR2 FQGTGA. The CDR3 DNA sequence: TGTGCCAGCAGCTTAGGAGACAGGGGAAGAACTGAAGCTTTCTTT. This codes for CASSLGDRGRTEAFF.